This T cell receptor beta chain was recorded in a study of cytomegalovirus exposure and HLA in healthy donors. Germline CDR1 is SGHTA and CDR2 is FQGNSA. This CDR3 contains 14 residues. V gave up 6 bases and J gave up 0 bases, with 10 bases separating them. With 60 Vbeta and 13 Jbeta primers, the PCR was carried out. Original handling: Some 10 million shared chains were among the approximately 82 million unique TCR beta chains that a later analysis counted. The table came from immunoSEQ multiplex PCR; TCRdb's copy has only in-frame clones and leaves some out. The V and J calls and clone size come from that table; D and trimming were worked out from the DNA. The sample carries 90,000 to 110,000 clones, 76% recorded once.

The clonotype was recovered from a woman between 45 and 65 years old in good health and CMV-seropositive. The sample was PBMCs. V usage is TRBV7-2 and J usage is TRBJ2-3; no clear D. The CDR3 nucleotides read TGTGCCAGCAGGCAACCCGGGAGCACAGATACGCAGTATTTT. Amino acid sequence: CASRQPGSTDTQYF.